The 23 T cell receptor beta chains given below trace back to one sample, sequenced in a study of molecular identifiers for immune sequencing clone quantification. MiXCR was run by TCRdb on the PCR reads, yielding one entry per CDR3 protein. The table includes 490,000 or so distinct CDR3 sequences, roughly 23% detected once. Source material: naive CD8+ T cells from blood, with Jurkat cell RNA spiked in. Subset defined: FACS-sorted CD8+CD4-CCR7+CD45RA+ naive T cells. The receptors here all came from a human donor in good health. Some libraries in this study had Jurkat cell RNA spiked in.

This clonotype showed up just once. This may be a read error: a much more frequent sequence differs by one nucleotide. The V and J genes are TRBV27 and TRBJ2-2, with TRBD1 as a possible D gene (6 bases). Germline-derived CDR1 and CDR2 are MNHEY and SMNVEV (reference sequence). The CDR3 length is 17 residues. CDR3 residues: CASSLSGQNANTGERFF. In DNA form, the CDR3 reads TGTGCCAGCAGTTTATCTGGACAGAACGCGAACACCGGGGAGCGGTTTTTT.

This clonotype has ten or more counts. J is TRBJ1-4 and V is TRBV29-1; 7 nucleotides line up with TRBD1. Germline-derived CDR1 and CDR2 are SQVTM and ANQGSEA. V was clipped by 2 bases and J by 2 bases; unmatched bases: 2. There are 14 residues in the CDR3. CDR3 residues: CSVETGQTNEKLFF. In DNA, the CDR3 is TGCAGCGTTGAAACGGGACAGACTAATGAAAAACTGTTTTTT. Based on the CDR3 plus reference TRBV29-1 and TRBJ1-4, the full variable domain is SAVISQKPSRDICQRGTSLTIQCQVDSQVTMMFWYRQQPGQSLTLIATANQGSEATYESGFVIDKFPISRPNLTFSTLTVSNMSPEDSSIYLCSVETGQTNEKLFFGSGTQLSVL.

This rearrangement joins TRBV5-6 to TRBJ2-3; unclear D gene. This CDR3 has 14 residues. Trimming removed 0 bases at V and 3 bases at J, with 8 bases between. The germline V gene encodes CDR1 SGHDT and CDR2 YYEEEE. CDR3 amino acids: CASSLERPTDTQYF. CDR3 nucleotides: TGTGCCAGCAGCTTGGAAAGGCCAACAGATACGCAGTATTTT.

Notes on this clonotype: A much larger clone lies one base from this, so it may be a read error. The chain uses TRBV2 and TRBJ2-7; 9 nucleotides agree with TRBD1. J lost 5 bases, V lost 8 bases, and 13 bases had no gene match. CDR3 length: 15 residues. CDR1 and CDR2 from the germline V gene are SNHLY and FYNNEI. This CDR3 is CASGDPGQGPDEQYF. The CDR3 DNA is TGTGCCAGCGGAGACCCGGGACAGGGCCCTGACGAGCAGTACTTC.

This clonotype has more than one count but fewer than ten. The chain links TRBV24-1 to TRBJ2-3; D may correspond to TRBD1 or TRBD2 (5 bases each). Trimming removed 9 bases from V and 4 bases from J, with 16 bases in between. Germline lookup yields CDR1 KGHDR and CDR2 SFDVKD. The CDR3 has 14 residues. For the CDR3, the DNA is TGTGCCACCTCTCCCGGGGCAGGGCCAGATACGCAGTATTTT. The encoded protein is CATSPGAGPDTQYF.

This clonotype appeared many times. This chain links TRBV4-3 with TRBJ1-2; D might be TRBD1 (5 bases). V lost 1 base and J lost 2, with 11 bases in between. Germline CDR1 LGHNA, CDR2 YSLEER. CDR3 length: 15 residues. The CDR3 loop is CASSQVGQGNYGYTF. As DNA, the CDR3 is TGCGCCAGCAGCCAAGTAGGGCAGGGAAACTATGGCTACACCTTC.

Worth noting for this clonotype: A much larger clonotype is one base distant, so this may be a read error. CDR3 bases: TGTGCCTGGAGTGGCAGACTAGCGACAGATACGCAGCATTTT. Protein: CAWSGRLATDTQHF. V and J are TRBV30 and TRBJ2-3; possible D gene TRBD1, 5 bases. The J call may be incorrect, as the DNA end agrees better with TRBJ1-5. The CDR3 loop spans 14 amino acids. Germline loops: CDR1 GTSNPN, CDR2 SVGIG (reference sequence).

The chain employs TRBV7-9 and TRBJ2-5, with a possible D match to TRBD2 (5 bases). The V and J ends lost 5 bases and 3 bases respectively, with 19 bases between them. Germline V CDR1 and CDR2: SEHNR, FQNEAQ (reference sequence). The CDR3 is 16 amino acids. CDR3 sequence reads: CASSLPPGRVEETQYF. In nucleotides, the CDR3 is TGTGCCAGCAGCCTCCCCCCCGGGCGGGTAGAAGAGACCCAGTACTTC.

The J gene is TRBJ1-1, the V gene TRBV6-5; TRBD1 agrees at 9 bases. Germline-derived CDR1 and CDR2 are MNHEY and SVGAGI. With 4 bases clipped from V and 4 bases from J, the junction kept 4 bases outside the gene matches. The CDR3 contains 14 residues. The CDR3 is CASSSGTGPTEAFF. Written as DNA, the CDR3 is TGTGCCAGCAGTTCCGGGACAGGGCCCACTGAAGCTTTCTTT.

The V and J genes are TRBV4-3 and TRBJ2-7; 8 nucleotides align to TRBD1. V was pared by 0 bases and J by 4 bases, with 5 bases of the junction left unmatched. This CDR3 is built from 15 residues. Looked up from germline, CDR1 is LGHNA and CDR2 is YSLEER. CDR3: CASSQDWTGQYEQYF. The CDR3 DNA reads TGCGCCAGCAGCCAAGATTGGACAGGGCAATACGAGCAGTACTTC.

The chain has TRBV29-1 and TRBJ2-3; maybe TRBD1 (6 bases). Germline CDR1 is SQVTM and CDR2 is ANQGSEA. The CDR3 runs to 15 residues. V was shortened by 2 bases and J by 11 bases, with 23 bases between the two germline ends. As DNA, the CDR3 is TGCAGCGTTGAAAACTTTGGTCTAGCAGGGGTATTGCAGTATTTT. Its protein is CSVENFGLAGVLQYF.

This clonotype was counted a few times. The rearrangement joins TRBV12-3 or TRBV12-4 to TRBJ2-3; the D is unclear. The CDR3 sequence is 16 residues long. V lost 2 bases to trimming and J lost 4 bases, with 16 bases between them. This CDR3 reads CASSLSYPRVADTQYF. The CDR3 region has the DNA TGTGCCAGCAGTTTATCTTACCCCCGGGTCGCAGATACGCAGTATTTT.

About this clonotype itself: It may be a read error: a sequence one base away is much more abundant. This chain joins TRBV19 and TRBJ2-7; 9 positions agree with TRBD1. Germline V lookup: CDR1 LNHDA, CDR2 SQIVND (reference sequence). The CDR3 totals 15 residues. This CDR3 reads CASSIGQGFSYKQYF. The CDR3 DNA is TGTGCCAGTAGTATCGGACAGGGGTTTTCCTACAAGCAGTACTTC. Full variable domain (missing parts from reference TRBV19 and TRBJ2-7): DGGITQSPKYLFRKEGQNVTLSCEQNLNHDAMYWYRQDPGQGLRLIYYSQIVNDFQKGDIAEGYSVSREKKESFPLTVTSAQKNPTAFYLCASSIGQGFSYKQYFGPGTRLTVT.

This clonotype showed up many times. This chain uses TRBV12-5 with TRBJ2-7, with D tentatively TRBD1 or TRBD2 (6 bases each). CDR3 length equals 14 residues. The V and J ends lost 4 bases and 1 base respectively, with 11 bases between them. Germline CDR1 reads LGHNT; CDR2 reads FRNRAP. Written as DNA, the CDR3 is TGTGCTAGTGGTTGGGGGGACATTTCCTACGAGCAGTACTTC. This codes for CASGWGDISYEQYF.

There are a few counts of this clonotype. This rearrangement joins TRBV9 to TRBJ2-3; 8 bases are a match to TRBD2. J gave up 0 bases and V 0 bases, and 3 bases lay outside the gene matches. The CDR3 sequence is 16 residues long. Germline V CDR1 and CDR2: SGDLS, YYNGEE. This chain's CDR3 is CASSVGASGSTDTQYF. CDR3 DNA sequence: TGTGCCAGCAGCGTAGGGGCTAGCGGGAGCACAGATACGCAGTATTTT.

This clonotype was counted many times. The chain uses TRBV5-5 and TRBJ2-7; D gene unclear. Trimming took off 3 bases at V and 1 base at J, with 8 bases between the two ends. CDR1 and CDR2 from the germline V gene are SGHKS and YYEKEE (reference sequence). The CDR3 totals 13 residues. The CDR3 region has the DNA TGTGCCAGCAGCTCGCTGGGATCCTACGAGCAGTACTTC. Translated, it gives CASSSLGSYEQYF.

This clonotype was counted a few times. The rearrangement links TRBV27 to TRBJ2-7; possibly TRBD1 for D (6 bases). CDR1 is MNHEY, CDR2 SMNVEV, per germline (reference sequence). The CDR3 contains 17 residues. V shed 3 bases and J shed 7 bases, with 25 bases lying between them. The CDR3 coding sequence is TGTGCCAGCAGTTTCCTCGGACAGCACCGCCCCGGAGGAGAGCAGTACTTC. Its translation: CASSFLGQHRPGGEQYF.

The chain is built from TRBV28 and TRBJ2-5; TRBD1 matches at 10 bases. From germline, CDR1 is MDHEN and CDR2 SYDVKM. Losses at the gene ends were 3 bases for V and 3 bases for J; bases not matched to a gene: 4. The CDR3 totals 15 residues. In DNA form, the CDR3 reads TGTGCCAGCAGTTTGCGGGACAGGGGTAAAGAGACCCAGTACTTC. It is translated as CASSLRDRGKETQYF. Complete variable domain (other parts from reference TRBV28 and TRBJ2-5): DVKVTQSSRYLVKRTGEKVFLECVQDMDHENMFWYRQDPGLGLRLIYFSYDVKMKEKGDIPEGYSVSREKKERFSLILESASTNQTSMYLCASSLRDRGKETQYFGPGTRLLVL.

The table lists this clonotype with many counts. V and J are TRBV29-1 and TRBJ1-2; 7 bases line up with TRBD1. Trimming at V came to 1 base and at J to 4 bases, leaving 3 bases not matched to a gene. The CDR3 is 13 amino acids. Germline CDR1 and CDR2: SQVTM and ANQGSEA. CDR3: CSVEAGGVYGYTF. The CDR3 nucleotides are TGCAGCGTTGAAGCAGGGGGAGTCTATGGCTACACCTTC.

This clonotype was found a few times. The chain links TRBV6-2 or TRBV6-3 to TRBJ2-3; D gene uncertain. This CDR3 is 18 amino acids long. The V end lost 2 bases, the J end lost 0 bases, and 18 bases lay between the germline ends. The germline CDR1 and CDR2 sequences are MNHEY and SVGEGT. Here the CDR3 reads CASSYTAFGGTSTDTQYF. For the CDR3, the DNA is TGTGCCAGCAGTTACACCGCCTTCGGCGGTACTAGCACAGATACGCAGTATTTT.

The chain employs TRBV2 and TRBJ2-1, with 11 bases identical to TRBD2. Trimming took 6 bases from V and 5 from J; bases not matched to a gene: 3. Germline lookup yields CDR1 SNHLY and CDR2 FYNNEI. The CDR3 is 14 residues long. The CDR3 DNA sequence: TGTGCCAGCAGCGGGACTAGCGGACACAATGAGCAGTTCTTC. Translating it yields CASSGTSGHNEQFF.

This clonotype was counted many times. The chain is built from TRBV4-3 and TRBJ2-7; 12 nucleotides line up with TRBD1. The CDR3 contains 16 residues. J lost 6 bases, V lost 0 bases, and 6 bases had no gene match. CDR1 is LGHNA and CDR2 is YSLEER in the germline V gene. The CDR3 DNA sequence: TGCGCCAGCAGCCAAGATCCGGGACAGGGGGCCGGCGAGCAGTACTTC. Protein: CASSQDPGQGAGEQYF.

On this clonotype: No conserved phenylalanine or tryptophan is present at the end of the CDR3, so a read error is the likely explanation. V gene TRBV7-9 combines with J gene TRBJ1-1; D ambiguous. Trimming shortened V by 2 bases and J by 6 bases, and 10 bases separated the two germline ends. The CDR3 extends over 13 amino acids. Germline assignment: CDR1 SEHNR and CDR2 FQNEAQ (reference sequence). The CDR3 DNA is TGTGCCAGCAGCTTACTGCTCCAACCTGAAGCTTTCTGT. Residues: CASSLLLQPEAFC.